These T cell receptor beta chains were read from a single sample in a study of blood T cell repertoires in COVID-19. The data were produced by immunoSEQ multiplex PCR, yet TCRdb's version contains in-frame clones alone and is incomplete. The table lists some 450,000 clones, about 91% of them singletons, with around 13% in the top ten. The sequenced sample was peripheral blood. The receptors stem from a woman aged 45-65 years with COVID-19, enrolled during active disease. The CDR3 runs from the conserved cysteine through the conserved F or W.

j_call v_call cdr3_aa
TRBJ2-7 TRBV30 CAWRGSGNYEQYF
TRBJ1-1 TRBV3-1/TRBV3-2 CASSQQQGAAAFF
TRBJ1-2 TRBV5-8 CASSSYYRGARGYTF
TRBJ1-5 TRBV2 CASAGDRSNQPQHF
TRBJ1-1 TRBV5-1 CASTPGGVNTEAFF
TRBJ1-4 TRBV19 CASSPPGGRGEKLFF
TRBJ2-5 TRBV6-1 CASSDYRVGETQYF
TRBJ2-2 TRBV7-2 CASSTSGGGTGELFF
TRBJ1-5 TRBV6-6 CASSYSGGESNQPQHF
TRBJ1-2 TRBV10-2 CASSAAGGSNYGYTF
TRBJ1-2 TRBV6-5 CASKRINYGYTF
TRBJ2-7 TRBV7-3 CASSPSRQRNNEQYF
TRBJ2-7 TRBV7-9 CASSLKTGSSYEQYF
TRBJ2-7 TRBV28 CASRTYSGGKEQYF
TRBJ1-2 TRBV5-6 CASSLERANYGYTF
TRBJ2-1 TRBV19 CASSPNGGGYNEQFF
TRBJ2-3 TRBV30 CAWSVGAGSTDTQYF
TRBJ1-1 TRBV29-1 CRLALRQKRALGAFF
TRBJ1-1 TRBV11-1 CASSLGVAGEAFF
TRBJ1-2 TRBV12-3/TRBV12-4 CASSWLVTSGYTF
TRBJ2-1 TRBV18 CASSPQAGEINEQFF
TRBJ1-1 TRBV30 CAWSTRGGSTEAFF
TRBJ1-2 TRBV6-7 CASSYSISVAIRVYTF
TRBJ2-1 TRBV7-9 CASSLDRGIYNEQFF
TRBJ2-1 TRBV9 CASSPTASGGTNEQFF
TRBJ1-5 TRBV6-1 CASSDLQGTQHF
TRBJ1-2 TRBV5-1 CASSLDSFGGSSYGYTF
TRBJ2-5 TRBV11-3 CASSLNRAAETQYF
TRBJ1-6 TRBV6-1 CASRPLENSPLHF
TRBJ2-2 TRBV6-5 CASSLRTGPGGELFF
TRBJ1-2 TRBV29-1 CSVEFIGEGYGYTF
TRBJ2-6 TRBV18 CASTSGGDPGANVLTF
TRBJ1-1 TRBV6-5 CATSRSGGDNTEAFF
TRBJ1-3 TRBV2 CASSPGQGFSSGNTIYF
TRBJ2-7 TRBV7-9 CASLQGDYEQYF
TRBJ1-5 TRBV10-1 CAISKQEPTGQPQHF
TRBJ2-7 TRBV7-7 CASSPLSQGDYEQYF
TRBJ1-3 TRBV25-1 CASSDETGRNTIYF
TRBJ2-5 TRBV2 CASKRGQQETQYF
TRBJ2-7 TRBV28 CASRRAGNDYEQYF
TRBJ2-1 TRBV19 CASSIGQGLGGNEQFF
TRBJ1-3 TRBV6-5 CASAMQQGGNTIYF
TRBJ1-2 TRBV12-1 CASSWGRQDSGYTF
TRBJ2-7 TRBV6-2/TRBV6-3 CASSWGQGAYEQYF
TRBJ2-5 TRBV2 CASSRDIQETQYF
TRBJ2-1 TRBV5-4 CASSLRKGPGSYNEQFF
TRBJ2-2 TRBV6-5 CASKRNTGELFF
TRBJ1-1 TRBV30 CAWSTGHSYTEAFF
TRBJ2-3 TRBV4-1 CASSHKGGGTSGDTQYF
TRBJ2-1 TRBV19 CASSTGFGGEQFF
TRBJ1-1 TRBV7-9 CASSLGSGRNTMNTEAFF
TRBJ2-2 TRBV29-1 CSGRRDSLTGELFF
TRBJ2-7 TRBV7-9 CASSKPPGTGPYEQYF
TRBJ1-2 TRBV28 CASSLITGGAPRGYTF